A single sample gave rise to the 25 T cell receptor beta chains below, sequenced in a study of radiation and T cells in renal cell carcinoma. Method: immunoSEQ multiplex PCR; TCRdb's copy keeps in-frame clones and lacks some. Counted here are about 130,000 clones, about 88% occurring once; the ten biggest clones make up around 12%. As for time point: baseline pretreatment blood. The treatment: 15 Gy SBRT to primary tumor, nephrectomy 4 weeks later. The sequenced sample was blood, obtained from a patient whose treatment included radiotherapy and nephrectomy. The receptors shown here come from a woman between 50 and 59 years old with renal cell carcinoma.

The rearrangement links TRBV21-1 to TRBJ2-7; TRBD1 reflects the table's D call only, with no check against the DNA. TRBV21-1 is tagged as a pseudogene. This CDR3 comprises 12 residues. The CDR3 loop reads CASSKRGQNQYF. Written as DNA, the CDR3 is TGTGCCAGCAGCAAACGAGGACAGAACCAGTACTTC.

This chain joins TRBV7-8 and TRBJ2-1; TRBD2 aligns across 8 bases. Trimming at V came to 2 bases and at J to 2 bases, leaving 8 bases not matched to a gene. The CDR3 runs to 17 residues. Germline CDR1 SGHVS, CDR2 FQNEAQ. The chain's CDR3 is CASSLKELAGTYNEQFF. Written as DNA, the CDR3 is TGTGCCAGCAGCTTAAAGGAGTTAGCGGGGACCTACAATGAGCAGTTCTTC.

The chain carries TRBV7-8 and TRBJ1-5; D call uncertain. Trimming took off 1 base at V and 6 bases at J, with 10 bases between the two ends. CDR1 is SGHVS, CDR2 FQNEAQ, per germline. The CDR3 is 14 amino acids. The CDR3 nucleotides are TGTGCCAGCAGCTTAGAGGGAAATTTTCAGCCCCAGCATTTT. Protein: CASSLEGNFQPQHF.

CDR3 coding DNA: TGTGCCTGGGGTGGGGGACGAGGGACTGAAGCTTTCTTT. Encoded protein: CAWGGGRGTEAFF. V and J are TRBV30 and TRBJ1-1, with D perhaps TRBD1 (5 bases). V gave up 5 bases and J gave up 5 bases, with 15 bases separating them. The CDR3 spans 13 residues. Germline-derived CDR1 and CDR2 are GTSNPN and SVGIG (reference sequence).

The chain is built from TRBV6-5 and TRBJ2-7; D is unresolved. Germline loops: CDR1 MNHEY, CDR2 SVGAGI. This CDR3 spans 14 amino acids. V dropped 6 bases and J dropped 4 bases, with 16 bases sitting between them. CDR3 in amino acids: CASRVLTSRYEQYF. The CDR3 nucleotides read TGTGCCAGCAGAGTCCTAACATCCCGTTACGAGCAGTACTTC.

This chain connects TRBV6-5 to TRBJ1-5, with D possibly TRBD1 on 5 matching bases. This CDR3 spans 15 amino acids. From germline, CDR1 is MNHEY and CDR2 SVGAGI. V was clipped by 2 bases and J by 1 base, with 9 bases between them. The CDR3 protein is CASSYGGGSNQPQHF. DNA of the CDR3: TGTGCCAGCAGTTACGGTGGGGGGAGCAATCAGCCCCAGCATTTT.

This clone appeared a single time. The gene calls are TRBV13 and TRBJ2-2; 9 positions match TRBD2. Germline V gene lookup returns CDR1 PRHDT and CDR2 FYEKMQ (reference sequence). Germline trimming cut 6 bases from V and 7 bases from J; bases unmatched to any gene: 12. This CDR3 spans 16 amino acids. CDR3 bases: TGTGCCAGCAGGCTGAATAGCGGGGGACGGGTCGGGGAGCTGTTTTTT. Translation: CASRLNSGGRVGELFF.

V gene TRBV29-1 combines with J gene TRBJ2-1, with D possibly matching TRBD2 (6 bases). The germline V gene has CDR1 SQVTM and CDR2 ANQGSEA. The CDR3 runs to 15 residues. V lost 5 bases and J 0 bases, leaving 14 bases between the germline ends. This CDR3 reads CSVRLSGSSYNEQFF. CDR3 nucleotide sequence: TGCAGCGTTCGTCTTAGCGGAAGCTCCTACAATGAGCAGTTCTTC.

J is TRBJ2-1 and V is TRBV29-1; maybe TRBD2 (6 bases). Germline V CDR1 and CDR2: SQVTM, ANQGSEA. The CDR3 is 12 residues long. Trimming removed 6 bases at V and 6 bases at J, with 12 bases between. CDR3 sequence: CSVRGTTNEQFF. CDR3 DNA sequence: TGCAGCGTCCGCGGGACCACCAATGAGCAGTTCTTC.

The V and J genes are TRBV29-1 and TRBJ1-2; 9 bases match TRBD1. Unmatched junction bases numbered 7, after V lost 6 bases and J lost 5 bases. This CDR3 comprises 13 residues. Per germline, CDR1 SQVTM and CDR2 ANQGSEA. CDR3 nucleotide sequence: TGCAGCGTCGGGACAGGGACTGGGTATGGCTACACCTTC. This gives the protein CSVGTGTGYGYTF.

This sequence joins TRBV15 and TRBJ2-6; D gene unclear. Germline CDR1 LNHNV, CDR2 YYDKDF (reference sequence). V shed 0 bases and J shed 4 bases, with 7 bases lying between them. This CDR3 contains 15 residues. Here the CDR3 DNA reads TGTGCCACCAGCAGAGACTCGGCGGGGGCCAACGTCCTGACTTTC. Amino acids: CATSRDSAGANVLTF.

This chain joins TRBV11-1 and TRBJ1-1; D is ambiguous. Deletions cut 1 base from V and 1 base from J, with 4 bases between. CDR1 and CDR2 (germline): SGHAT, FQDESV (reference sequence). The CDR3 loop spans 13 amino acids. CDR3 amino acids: CASSLGENTEAFF. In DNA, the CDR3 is TGTGCCAGCAGCTTAGGAGAGAACACTGAAGCTTTCTTT.

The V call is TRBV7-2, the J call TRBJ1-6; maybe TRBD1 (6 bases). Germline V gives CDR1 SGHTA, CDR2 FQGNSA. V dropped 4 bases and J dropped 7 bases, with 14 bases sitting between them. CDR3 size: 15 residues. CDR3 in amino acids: CASSSGTPGNSPLHF. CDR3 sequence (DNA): TGTGCCAGCAGCTCCGGGACACCCGGAAATTCACCCCTCCACTTT. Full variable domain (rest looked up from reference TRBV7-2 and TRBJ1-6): GAGVSQSPSNKVTEKGKDVELRCDPISGHTALYWYRQSLGQGLEFLIYFQGNSAPDKSGLPSDRFSAERTGGSVSTLTIQRTQQEDSAVYLCASSSGTPGNSPLHFGNGTRLTVT.

CDR3 amino acids: CASTPTGYWAKNIQYF. In nucleotides, the CDR3 is TGTGCCAGTACCCCCACAGGGTATTGGGCCAAAAACATTCAGTACTTC. This chain joins TRBV19 and TRBJ2-4; D might be TRBD1 (6 bases). CDR1 is LNHDA and CDR2 is SQIVND in the germline V gene (reference sequence). This CDR3 is 16 amino acids long. Trimming took off 7 bases at V and 1 base at J, with 17 bases between the two ends.

CDR3 loop: CASSHTENTGELFF. In DNA form, the CDR3 reads TGTGCCAGCAGTCACACGGAGAACACCGGGGAGCTGTTTTTT. The chain combines TRBV7-9 with TRBJ2-2; D not certain. The CDR3 extends over 14 amino acids. Germline lookup yields CDR1 SEHNR and CDR2 FQNEAQ (reference sequence). V was trimmed by 6 bases and J by 1 base, leaving 9 bases between them.

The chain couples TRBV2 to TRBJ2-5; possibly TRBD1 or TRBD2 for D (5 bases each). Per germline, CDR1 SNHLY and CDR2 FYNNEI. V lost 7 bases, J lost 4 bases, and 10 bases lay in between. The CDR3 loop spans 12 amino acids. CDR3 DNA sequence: TGTGCCAGCAACGAGGGACGAGAGACCCAGTACTTC. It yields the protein CASNEGRETQYF.

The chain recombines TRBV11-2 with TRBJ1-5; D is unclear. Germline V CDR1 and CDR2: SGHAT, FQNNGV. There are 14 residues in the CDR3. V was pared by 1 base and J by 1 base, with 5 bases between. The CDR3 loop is CASSLGGSNQPQHF. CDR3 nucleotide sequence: TGTGCCAGCAGCTTAGGTGGCAGCAATCAGCCCCAGCATTTT.

CDR3 sequence: CASSPWDVPRAQHF. The DNA for the CDR3 is TGTGCCAGCAGCCCTTGGGACGTTCCCCGGGCCCAGCATTTT. The chain employs TRBV7-6 and TRBJ1-5, with D perhaps matching TRBD1 (5 bases). Looked up from germline, CDR1 is SGHVS and CDR2 is FNYEAQ. The CDR3 sequence is 14 residues long. V lost 5 bases and J 11 bases, leaving 19 bases between the germline ends.

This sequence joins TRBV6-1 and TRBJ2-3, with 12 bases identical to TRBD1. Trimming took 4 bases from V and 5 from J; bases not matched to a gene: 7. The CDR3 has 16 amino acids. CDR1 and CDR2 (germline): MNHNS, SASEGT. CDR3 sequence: CASSARGQGAGDTQYF. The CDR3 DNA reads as TGTGCCAGCAGTGCAAGGGGACAGGGGGCAGGAGATACGCAGTATTTT.

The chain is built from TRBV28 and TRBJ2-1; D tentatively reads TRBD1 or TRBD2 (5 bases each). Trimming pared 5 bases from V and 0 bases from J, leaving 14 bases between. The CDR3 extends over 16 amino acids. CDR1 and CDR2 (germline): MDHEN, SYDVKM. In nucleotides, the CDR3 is TGTGCCAGCAGTCCCCCGGGACGGACCTCCTACAATGAGCAGTTCTTC. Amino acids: CASSPPGRTSYNEQFF. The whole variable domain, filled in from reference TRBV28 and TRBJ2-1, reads DVKVTQSSRYLVKRTGEKVFLECVQDMDHENMFWYRQDPGLGLRLIYFSYDVKMKEKGDIPEGYSVSREKKERFSLILESASTNQTSMYLCASSPPGRTSYNEQFFGPGTRLTVL.

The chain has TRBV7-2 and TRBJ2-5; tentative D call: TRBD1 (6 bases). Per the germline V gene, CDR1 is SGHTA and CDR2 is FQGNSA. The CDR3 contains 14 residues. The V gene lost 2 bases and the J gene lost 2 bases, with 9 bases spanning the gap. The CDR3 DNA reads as TGTGCCAGCAGCTTATCGCAGGGGCAAGAGACCCAGTACTTC. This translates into CASSLSQGQETQYF. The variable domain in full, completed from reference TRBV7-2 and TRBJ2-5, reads GAGVSQSPSNKVTEKGKDVELRCDPISGHTALYWYRQSLGQGLEFLIYFQGNSAPDKSGLPSDRFSAERTGGSVSTLTIQRTQQEDSAVYLCASSLSQGQETQYFGPGTRLLVL.

The CDR3 DNA sequence: TGCAGCGTGGCCCCTAGACAGGGGTTAGACACTGAAGCTTTCTTT. Protein: CSVAPRQGLDTEAFF. The gene calls are TRBV29-1 and TRBJ1-1; TRBD1 aligns across 8 bases. Losses at the gene ends were 6 bases for V and 3 bases for J; bases not matched to a gene: 12. CDR1 and CDR2 from the germline V gene are SQVTM and ANQGSEA. CDR3 length: 15 residues. The variable domain in full, completed from reference TRBV29-1 and TRBJ1-1, reads SAVISQKPSRDICQRGTSLTIQCQVDSQVTMMFWYRQQPGQSLTLIATANQGSEATYESGFVIDKFPISRPNLTFSTLTVSNMSPEDSSIYLCSVAPRQGLDTEAFFGQGTRLTVV.

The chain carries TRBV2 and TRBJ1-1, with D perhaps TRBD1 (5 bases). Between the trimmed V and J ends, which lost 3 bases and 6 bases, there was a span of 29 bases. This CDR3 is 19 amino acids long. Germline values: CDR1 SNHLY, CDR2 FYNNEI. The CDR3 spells CASSETLPRAGIGRAEAFF. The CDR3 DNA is TGTGCCAGCAGTGAGACCCTTCCCAGGGCTGGGATCGGTCGGGCTGAAGCTTTCTTT.

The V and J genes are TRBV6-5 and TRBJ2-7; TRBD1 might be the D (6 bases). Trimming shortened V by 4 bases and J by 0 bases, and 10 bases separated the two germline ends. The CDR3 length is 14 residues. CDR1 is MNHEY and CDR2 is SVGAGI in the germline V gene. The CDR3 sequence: CASSLSGVSYEQYF. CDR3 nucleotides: TGTGCCAGCAGTTTATCAGGGGTCTCCTACGAGCAGTACTTC.

The CDR3 DNA sequence: TGTGCCAGCAGCTTATCCGCACTAGTAAGGGGAGAGACCCAGTACTTC. Amino acids: CASSLSALVRGETQYF. This chain links TRBV11-2 with TRBJ2-5; either TRBD1 or TRBD2 may fit D (5 bases each). Germline V gene lookup returns CDR1 SGHAT and CDR2 FQNNGV. Deletions cut 2 bases from V and 4 bases from J, with 17 bases between. This CDR3 comprises 16 residues.